Presented here are 4 T cell receptor beta chains from one specimen sequenced in a study of blood T cell repertoires in COVID-19. Generated by immunoSEQ multiplex PCR, the TCRdb table keeps only in-frame clones and is missing some. The profile shows 300,000 to 450,000 clones, roughly nine tenths of them singletons. Sequencing was carried out using PBMCs or T cells enriched from blood (not recorded which). The receptors originated from a man aged 18 to 30 who had recovered from COVID-19.

The chain recombines TRBV10-2 with TRBJ2-7, with a weak D call TRBD2 (6 bases). The V and J ends lost 10 bases and 4 bases respectively, with 17 bases between them. Per germline, CDR1 WSHSY and CDR2 SAAADI. The CDR3 extends over 13 amino acids. This CDR3 reads CATLGSSRYEQYF. The CDR3 DNA follows: TGCGCCACCCTCGGGAGTAGCAGGTACGAGCAGTACTTC.

The count of this clone is one. The rearrangement uses TRBV29-1 and TRBJ1-2, with unresolved D. V was clipped by 5 bases and J by 6 bases, with 10 bases between them. Germline V gene sequence: CDR1 SQVTM, CDR2 ANQGSEA. The CDR3 covers 11 residues. The CDR3 nucleotides are TGCAGCGTTTACTCCCAGGATGGCTACACCTTC. Protein sequence: CSVYSQDGYTF. The full variable domain, with the rest looked up from reference TRBV29-1 and TRBJ1-2, is SAVISQKPSRDICQRGTSLTIQCQVDSQVTMMFWYRQQPGQSLTLIATANQGSEATYESGFVIDKFPISRPNLTFSTLTVSNMSPEDSSIYLCSVYSQDGYTFGSGTRLTVV.

This chain uses TRBV2 with TRBJ1-5; possible D gene TRBD1, 5 bases. The CDR3 covers 14 residues. The V end was cut by 3 bases, the J end by 7 bases, with 13 bases between. CDR1 and CDR2 (germline): SNHLY, FYNNEI. The CDR3: CASSESDRSQPQHF. The CDR3, as DNA: TGTGCCAGCAGTGAGAGTGACAGAAGCCAGCCCCAGCATTTT. The full variable domain, rest sourced from reference TRBV2 and TRBJ1-5, is EPEVTQTPSHQVTQMGQEVILRCVPISNHLYFYWYRQILGQKVEFLVSFYNNEISEKSEIFDDQFSVERPDGSNFTLKIRSTKLEDSAMYFCASSESDRSQPQHFGDGTRLSIL.

This chain uses TRBV27 with TRBJ1-2; no clear D. The ends were cut back, 4 bases at V and 8 bases at J, with 14 bases in the middle. The CDR3 spans 13 residues. Germline lookup yields CDR1 MNHEY and CDR2 SMNVEV (reference sequence). CDR3 in DNA: TGTGCCAGCAGTTCCCGACGGAGTGAAGGCTACACCTTC. Translating gives CASSSRRSEGYTF.